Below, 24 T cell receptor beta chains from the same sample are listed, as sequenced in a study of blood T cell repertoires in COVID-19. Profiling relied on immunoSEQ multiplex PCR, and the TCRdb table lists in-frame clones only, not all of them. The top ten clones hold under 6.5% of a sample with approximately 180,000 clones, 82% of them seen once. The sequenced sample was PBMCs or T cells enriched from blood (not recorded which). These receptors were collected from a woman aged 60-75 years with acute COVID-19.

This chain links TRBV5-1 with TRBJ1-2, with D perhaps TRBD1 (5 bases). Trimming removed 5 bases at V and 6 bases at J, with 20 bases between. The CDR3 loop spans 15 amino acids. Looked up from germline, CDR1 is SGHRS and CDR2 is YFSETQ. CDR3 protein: CASSFKTGIENGYTF. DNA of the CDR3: TGCGCCAGCAGTTTTAAAACAGGAATCGAAAATGGCTACACCTTC.

The CDR3 sequence is CASRPQGLAKNIQYF. CDR3 bases: TGTGCCAGCAGGCCACAGGGCCTAGCCAAAAACATTCAGTACTTC. The chain employs TRBV28 and TRBJ2-4; D perhaps matches TRBD1 (6 bases). Trimming removed 6 bases at V and 0 bases at J, with 12 bases between. Germline V CDR1 and CDR2: MDHEN, SYDVKM. CDR3 length: 15 amino acids.

The CDR3 is CASSQDRTSGYEQYV. The CDR3, as DNA: TGCGCCAGCAGCCAAGATCGGACTAGCGGTTACGAGCAGTACGTC. This chain links TRBV4-3 with TRBJ2-7; 10 nucleotides agree with TRBD2. V was clipped by 0 bases and J by 4 bases; unmatched bases: 3. Germline CDR1 is LGHNA and CDR2 is YSLEER. The CDR3 runs to 15 residues.

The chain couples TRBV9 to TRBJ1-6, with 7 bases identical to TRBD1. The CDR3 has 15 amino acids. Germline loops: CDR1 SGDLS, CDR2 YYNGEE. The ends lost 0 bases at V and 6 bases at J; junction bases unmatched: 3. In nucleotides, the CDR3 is TGTGCCAGCAGCGTAGACCCAGGGGGTAATTCACCCCTCCACTTT. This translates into CASSVDPGGNSPLHF.

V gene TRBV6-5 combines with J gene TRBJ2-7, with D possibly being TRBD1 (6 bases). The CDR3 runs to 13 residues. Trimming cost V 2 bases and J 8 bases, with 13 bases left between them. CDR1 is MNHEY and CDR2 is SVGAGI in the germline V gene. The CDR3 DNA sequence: TGTGCCAGCAGTTACCAGGACAGAATGCAGCAGTACGTC. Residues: CASSYQDRMQQYV.

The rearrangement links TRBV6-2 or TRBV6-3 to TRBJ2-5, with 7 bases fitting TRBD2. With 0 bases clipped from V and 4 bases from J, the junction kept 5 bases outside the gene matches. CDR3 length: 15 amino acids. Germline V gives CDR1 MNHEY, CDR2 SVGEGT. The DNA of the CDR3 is TGTGCCAGCAGTTACTCCCCTGGGGGGGGAGAGACCCAGTACTTC. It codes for CASSYSPGGGETQYF.

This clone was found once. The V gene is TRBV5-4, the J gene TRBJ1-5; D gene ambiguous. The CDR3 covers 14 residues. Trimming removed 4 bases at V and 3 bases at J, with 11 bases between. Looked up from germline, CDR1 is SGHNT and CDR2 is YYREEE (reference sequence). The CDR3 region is CASSLREYNQPQHF. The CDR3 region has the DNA TGTGCCAGCAGCCTCCGGGAGTACAATCAGCCCCAGCATTTT.

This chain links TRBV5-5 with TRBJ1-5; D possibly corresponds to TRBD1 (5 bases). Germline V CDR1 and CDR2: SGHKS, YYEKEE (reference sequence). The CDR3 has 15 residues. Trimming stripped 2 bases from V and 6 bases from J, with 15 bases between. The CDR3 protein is CASSLGVGGGQPQHF. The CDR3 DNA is TGTGCCAGCAGCTTAGGGGTGGGAGGAGGTCAGCCCCAGCATTTT.

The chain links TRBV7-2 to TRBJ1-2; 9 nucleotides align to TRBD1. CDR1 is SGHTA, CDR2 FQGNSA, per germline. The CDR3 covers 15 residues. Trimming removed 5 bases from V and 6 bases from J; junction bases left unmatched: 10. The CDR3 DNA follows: TGTGCCAGCAGCATCCAAGCTGGGACAGGGAATGGCTACACCTTC. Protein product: CASSIQAGTGNGYTF.

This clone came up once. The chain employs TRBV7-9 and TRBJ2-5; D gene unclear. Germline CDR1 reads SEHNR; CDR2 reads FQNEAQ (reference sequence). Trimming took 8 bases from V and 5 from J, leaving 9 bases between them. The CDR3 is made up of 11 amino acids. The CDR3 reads CASPAGETQYF. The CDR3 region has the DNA TGTGCCAGCCCCGCAGGCGAGACCCAGTACTTC.

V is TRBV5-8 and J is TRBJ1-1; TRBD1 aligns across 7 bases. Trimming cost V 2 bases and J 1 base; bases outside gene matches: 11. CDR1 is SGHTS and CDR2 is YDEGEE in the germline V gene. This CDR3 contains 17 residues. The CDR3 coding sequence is TGTGCCAGCAGCTTAGCGGCGGGACAGACCGGGAACACTGAAGCTTTCTTT. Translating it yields CASSLAAGQTGNTEAFF.

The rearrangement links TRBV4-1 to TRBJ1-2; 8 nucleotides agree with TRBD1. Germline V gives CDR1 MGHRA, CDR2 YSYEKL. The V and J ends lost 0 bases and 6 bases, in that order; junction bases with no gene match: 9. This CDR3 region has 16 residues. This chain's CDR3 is CASSQEFGQGADGYTF. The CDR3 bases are TGCGCCAGCAGCCAAGAGTTCGGGCAGGGGGCTGATGGCTACACCTTC.

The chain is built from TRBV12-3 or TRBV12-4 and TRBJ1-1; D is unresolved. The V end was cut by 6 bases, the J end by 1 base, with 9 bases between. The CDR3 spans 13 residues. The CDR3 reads CASSLTPNTEAFF. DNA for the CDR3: TGTGCCAGCAGCCTGACACCGAACACTGAAGCTTTCTTT.

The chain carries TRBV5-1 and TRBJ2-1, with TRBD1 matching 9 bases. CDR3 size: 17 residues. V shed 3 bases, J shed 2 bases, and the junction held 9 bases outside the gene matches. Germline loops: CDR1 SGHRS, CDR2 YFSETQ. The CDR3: CASSSGPGQGTYNEQFF. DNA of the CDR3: TGCGCCAGCAGCTCGGGGCCGGGACAGGGCACCTACAATGAGCAGTTCTTC.

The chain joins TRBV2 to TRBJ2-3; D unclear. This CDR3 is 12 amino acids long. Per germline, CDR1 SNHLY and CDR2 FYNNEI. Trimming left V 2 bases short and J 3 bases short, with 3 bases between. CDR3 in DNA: TGTGCCAGCAGTGAATTAACAGATACGCAGTATTTT. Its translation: CASSELTDTQYF.

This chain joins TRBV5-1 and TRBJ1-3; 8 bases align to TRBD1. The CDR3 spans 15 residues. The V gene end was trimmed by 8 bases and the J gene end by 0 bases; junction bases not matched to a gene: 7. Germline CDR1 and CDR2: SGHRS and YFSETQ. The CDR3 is CASWTGPTSGNTIYF. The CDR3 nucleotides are TGCGCCAGTTGGACAGGGCCTACCTCTGGAAACACCATATATTTT.

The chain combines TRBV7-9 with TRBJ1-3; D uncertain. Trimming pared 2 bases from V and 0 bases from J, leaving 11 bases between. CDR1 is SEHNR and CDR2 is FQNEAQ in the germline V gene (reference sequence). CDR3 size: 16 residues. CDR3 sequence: CASSLTSKSSGNTIYF. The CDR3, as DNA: TGTGCCAGCAGCTTAACTTCCAAAAGCTCTGGAAACACCATATATTTT.

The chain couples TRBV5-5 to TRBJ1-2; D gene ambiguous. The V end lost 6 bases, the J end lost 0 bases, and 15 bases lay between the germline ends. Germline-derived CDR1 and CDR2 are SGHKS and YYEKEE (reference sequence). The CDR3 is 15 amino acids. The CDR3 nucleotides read TGTGCCAGCACCCTAGGCCCGAGTCCTAACTATGGCTACACCTTC. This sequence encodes CASTLGPSPNYGYTF. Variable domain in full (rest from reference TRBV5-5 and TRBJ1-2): DAGVTQSPTHLIKTRGQQVTLRCSPISGHKSVSWYQQVLGQGPQFIFQYYEKEERGRGNFPDRFSARQFPNYSSELNVNALLLGDSALYLCASTLGPSPNYGYTFGSGTRLTVV.

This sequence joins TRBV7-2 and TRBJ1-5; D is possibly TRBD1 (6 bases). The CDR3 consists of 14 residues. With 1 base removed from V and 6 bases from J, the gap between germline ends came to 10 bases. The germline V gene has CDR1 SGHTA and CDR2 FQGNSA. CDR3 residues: CASSLEGGGQPQHF. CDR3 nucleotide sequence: TGTGCCAGCAGCTTAGAAGGGGGGGGTCAGCCCCAGCATTTT.

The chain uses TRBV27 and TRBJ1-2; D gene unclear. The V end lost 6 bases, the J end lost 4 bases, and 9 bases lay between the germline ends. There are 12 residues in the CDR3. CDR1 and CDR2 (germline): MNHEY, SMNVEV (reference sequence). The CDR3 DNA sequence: TGTGCCAGCAGGACGGGATTCTATGGCTACACCTTC. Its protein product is CASRTGFYGYTF.

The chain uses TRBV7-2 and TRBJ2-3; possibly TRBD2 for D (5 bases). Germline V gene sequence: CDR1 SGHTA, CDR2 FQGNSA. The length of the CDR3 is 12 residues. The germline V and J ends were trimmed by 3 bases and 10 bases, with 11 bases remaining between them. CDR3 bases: TGTGCCAGCAGCTTCGAGGGTATCGCGCAGTATTTT. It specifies CASSFEGIAQYF.

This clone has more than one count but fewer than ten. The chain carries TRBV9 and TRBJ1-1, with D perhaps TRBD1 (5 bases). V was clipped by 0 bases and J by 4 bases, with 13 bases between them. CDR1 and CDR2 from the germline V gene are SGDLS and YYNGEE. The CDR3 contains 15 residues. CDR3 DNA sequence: TGTGCCAGCAGCGTAGGGGGCGCGCAGGGCACTGAAGCTTTCTTT. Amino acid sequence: CASSVGGAQGTEAFF.

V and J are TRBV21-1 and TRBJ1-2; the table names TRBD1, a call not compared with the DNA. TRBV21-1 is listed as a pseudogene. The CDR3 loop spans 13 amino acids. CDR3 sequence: CASSTNRIGGYTF. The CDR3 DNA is TGTGCCAGCAGCACAAACAGGATTGGTGGCTACACCTTC.

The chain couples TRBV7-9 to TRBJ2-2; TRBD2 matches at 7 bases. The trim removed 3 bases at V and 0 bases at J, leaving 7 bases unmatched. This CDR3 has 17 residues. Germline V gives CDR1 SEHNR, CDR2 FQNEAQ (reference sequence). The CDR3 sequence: CASSFLGGYSNTGELFF. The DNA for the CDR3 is TGTGCCAGCAGCTTTCTCGGGGGGTATTCGAACACCGGGGAGCTGTTTTTT.